These T cell receptor beta chains were read from a single sample in a study of T cells in Graves' hyperthyroidism and ophthalmopathy. TCRdb re-called the multiplex PCR reads with MiXCR, one entry per CDR3 protein. The sample has 250,000 to 300,000 distinct CDR3 sequences; roughly 15% are singletons. Sequencing was carried out using blood. The receptors stem from a woman aged 50 to 65 with Graves' hyperthyroidism that later progressed to Graves' ophthalmopathy. The CDR3 runs from the conserved cysteine through the conserved F or W. The D gene is left open where the match is weak. Clone size is shown for a subset of rows, as once, few, many or a class of expanded clone.

D	J	length	size	V	DNA	CDR3
TRBD2	TRBJ2-7	15	many	TRBV2	TGTGCCAGCAGTGAAGCGGGCGGGAGCTCCTACGAGCAGTACTTC	CASSEAGGSSYEQYF
.	TRBJ2-3	15	many	TRBV24-1	TGTGCCACCAGTGAAACTCAGGGGTACACAGATACGCAGTATTTT	CATSETQGYTDTQYF
TRBD2	TRBJ2-7	17	.	TRBV2	TGCGCCAGCAGCCAAGACGGCCTAGCGGGAGGGCTTGACGAGCAGTACTTC	CASSQDGLAGGLDEQYF
TRBD2	TRBJ2-1	15	many	TRBV12-3/TRBV12-4	TGTGCCAGTCGGACTAGCGGGAACCCCTACAATGAGCAGTTCTTC	CASRTSGNPYNEQFF
.	TRBJ2-7	12	many	TRBV10-1	TGCGCCAGCACCTCCGGGACTGAGGAGCAGTACTTC	CASTSGTEEQYF
TRBD1	TRBJ2-3	15	.	TRBV10-3	TGTGCCATCAGTGGGACAGGGCCGAGCACAGATACGCAGTATTTT	CAISGTGPSTDTQYF
TRBD2	TRBJ2-1	15	.	TRBV4-1	TGCGCCAGCAGCCAAGCCGGTGGGAGGGCTCGAGAGCAGTTCTTC	CASSQAGGRAREQFF
TRBD1	TRBJ2-5	15	many	TRBV29-1	TGCAGCGTGCTACTCCGGGACAGAATCCAAGAGACCCAGTACTTC	CSVLLRDRIQETQYF
.	TRBJ1-5	17	many	TRBV2	TGTGCCAGCAGTGAAGCGCTTCGCCGGGACGCAAATCAGCCCCAGCATTTT	CASSEALRRDANQPQHF
.	TRBJ1-1	14	many	TRBV7-2	TGTGCCAGCAGCCTCGGAGCTACGGGCACTGAAGCTTTCTTT	CASSLGATGTEAFF
TRBD2	TRBJ2-1	14	many	TRBV20-1	TGCAGTGCTCGTAGCGGGTACAGTTTTCATGAGCAGTTCTTC	CSARSGYSFHEQFF
TRBD1	TRBJ1-6	16	many	TRBV5-1	TGTGCCAGCAGCCGGCTCGGGACAGGATATAATTCACCCCTCCACTTT	CASSRLGTGYNSPLHF
.	TRBJ1-2	15	.	TRBV28	TGTGCCAGCAGGGTAGGACGCCCCTTGATCAATGACTACACCTTC	CASRVGRPLINDYTF
.	TRBJ1-4	15	few	TRBV9	TGCGCCTCGTCTTCCTCCGAGGGAGGGAGAGAAAAACTGTTTTTT	CASSSSEGGREKLFF
.	TRBJ1-2	13	few	TRBV10-3	TGTGCCATCAGACGGGACACCCACTATGGCTACACCTTC	CAIRRDTHYGYTF
.	TRBJ1-2	15	.	TRBV12-3/TRBV12-4	TGTGCCAGCAGTTCATCTCTCCGGCGGCCCTATGGCTACACCTTC	CASSSSLRRPYGYTF
TRBD2	TRBJ2-5	16	.	TRBV6-1	TGTGCCAGCAGTTGGGGGGGGAGGGAAAGCCAAGAGACCCAGTACTTC	CASSWGGRESQETQYF
TRBD2	TRBJ2-2	17	many	TRBV5-1	TGCGCCAGCAGCCCTTCAGCGGGAGAGGTTTACACCGGGGAGCTGTTTTTT	CASSPSAGEVYTGELFF
.	TRBJ2-1	16	few	TRBV19	TGTGCCAGTAGTATAGGGAGAGCGGTCCTCTACAATGAGCAGTTCTTC	CASSIGRAVLYNEQFF
.	TRBJ2-7	15	many	TRBV6-1	TGTGCCAGCAGTAACACAGGGAAAATCTCCTACGAGCAGTACTTC	CASSNTGKISYEQYF
.	TRBJ2-6	14	many	TRBV29-1	TGCAGCGTTGCTCCGGGGACAGGGGCCAACGTCCTGACTTTC	CSVAPGTGANVLTF
.	TRBJ2-5	15	.	TRBV18	TGTGCCAGCTCACCAAGAATGAGGGTTCAAGAGACCCAGTACTTC	CASSPRMRVQETQYF
.	TRBJ1-1	15	few	TRBV25-1	TGTGCCAGCAGAACAACGGGCAGGGGGAACACTGAAGCTTTCTTT	CASRTTGRGNTEAFF
.	TRBJ2-3	14	many	TRBV27	TGTGCCACCAGTGACCCCTGGCGATCAGATACGCAGTATTTT	CATSDPWRSDTQYF
TRBD2	TRBJ2-7	15	many	TRBV5-1	TGCGCCAGCAGCTCAAGGGCGGGAGGGTCCTACGAGCAGTACTTC	CASSSRAGGSYEQYF
.	TRBJ2-7	15	many	TRBV7-3	TGTGCCAGCAGCTTAGCCAACATCGACTCCTACGAGCAGTACTTC	CASSLANIDSYEQYF
.	TRBJ1-5	14	many	TRBV28	TGTGCCAGCAGCCGGGACCGTCCTAATCAGCCCCAGCATTTT	CASSRDRPNQPQHF
TRBD2	TRBJ2-7	17	many	TRBV20-1	TGCAGTCCCCTAGCGGGAGGGTCCACACAGGGGGCCTACGAGCAGTACTTC	CSPLAGGSTQGAYEQYF
.	TRBJ2-1	11	many	TRBV7-9	TGTGCCAGCAGCTTACTCAATGAGCAGTTCTTC	CASSLLNEQFF
.	TRBJ2-7	11	many	TRBV20-1	TGCAGTGCTAGAAGGGGCTACGAGCAGTACTTC	CSARRGYEQYF
.	TRBJ1-1	14	many	TRBV6-1	TGTGCCAGCAGTCAGGGGACCGGGAACACTGAAGCTTTCTTT	CASSQGTGNTEAFF
.	TRBJ1-1	13	many	TRBV9	TGTGCCAGCAGCAAAGGGGGGAGCACTGAAGCTTTCTTT	CASSKGGSTEAFF
.	TRBJ2-7	15	many	TRBV11-2	TGTGCCAGCAGCTTAGTAGGACAGATCTCCTACGAGCAGTACTTC	CASSLVGQISYEQYF
TRBD1	TRBJ2-5	15	.	TRBV20-1	TGCAGTGCTAGAGCCGGGACAGGGGGCCGAGAGACCCAGTACTTC	CSARAGTGGRETQYF
TRBD2	TRBJ2-3	13	.	TRBV6-1	TGTGCCAGCAGTGCTCTAGCGGGCGATACGCAGTATTTT	CASSALAGDTQYF
.	TRBJ1-1	17	.	TRBV25-1	TGTGCCAGCAGTGTCCTTTCCCCAAGGACTATGGGCACTGAAGCTTTCTTT	CASSVLSPRTMGTEAFF
.	TRBJ1-3	16	many	TRBV2	TGTGCCAGCAGTGAACCCAGGGCTCACTCTGGAAACACCATATATTTT	CASSEPRAHSGNTIYF